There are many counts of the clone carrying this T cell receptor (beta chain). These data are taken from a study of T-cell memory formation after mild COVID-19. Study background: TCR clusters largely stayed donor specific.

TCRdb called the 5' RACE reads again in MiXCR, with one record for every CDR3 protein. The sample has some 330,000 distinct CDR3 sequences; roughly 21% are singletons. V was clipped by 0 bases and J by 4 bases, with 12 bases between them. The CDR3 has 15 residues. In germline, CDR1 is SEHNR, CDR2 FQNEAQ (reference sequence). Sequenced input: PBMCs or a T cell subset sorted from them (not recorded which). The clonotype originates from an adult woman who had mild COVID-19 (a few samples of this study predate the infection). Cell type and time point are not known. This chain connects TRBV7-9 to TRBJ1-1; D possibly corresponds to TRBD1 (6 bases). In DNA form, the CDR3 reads TGTGCCAGCAGCTTAGCGGGCAGGGGTATCACTGAAGCTTTCTTT. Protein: CASSLAGRGITEAFF.